This T cell receptor (beta chain) derives from a study of cytomegalovirus exposure and HLA in healthy donors. Study-level results: Confirmation in vitro established that a few CMV-associated chains were specific for CMV antigens. Associated with cytomegalovirus, according to the listing, were approximately 160 TCR beta chains.

Data came from immunoSEQ multiplex PCR; TCRdb stores just in-frame clones and leaves some out. The sample comprises roughly 150,000 clones, approximately 88% of which are singletons, and around 3.2% rests with the top ten. In the case of this clone: Its antigen is not identified.

The CDR3 contains 14 residues. The V segment lost 6 bases and the J segment 3 bases; nucleotides outside the gene matches: 4. Germline V gene sequence: CDR1 LNHDA, CDR2 SQIVND (reference sequence). The chain uses TRBV19 and TRBJ2-7; TRBD1 agrees at 11 bases. This TCR came from a young woman in good health and CMV-seropositive. Sequencing was performed on PBMCs. CDR3 nucleotides: TGTGCCAGTAGGGGGACAGGGGGAATCTACGAGCAGTACTTC. Protein sequence: CASRGTGGIYEQYF.